This TCR beta chain was captured by sequencing in a study of T cells after yellow fever vaccination. Study-level points and caveats: Re-detected after boosting: most primary clones, around 96% of CD4 and about 90% of CD8. It was a small share of clonotypes that appeared in both CD4 and CD8 compartments.

The 5'RACE template-switching step produced TCR cDNA and added a universal primer site and UMIs. TCRdb recomputed calls from the 5' RACE reads with MiXCR, one row per CDR3 protein. This sample has more than 65,000 distinct CDR3 sequences, with around 6.2% found just once. This clonotype was detected ten times or more. The antigen is not known. Trimming removed 0 bases from V and 8 bases from J; junction bases left unmatched: 4. The germline CDR1 and CDR2 sequences are SGHKS and YYEKEE (reference sequence). This CDR3 has 13 residues. The sequence was obtained from a man aged 18-30 years who received the YFV17D yellow fever vaccine. The specimen comprised CD4+ T cells sorted from PBMCs, sampled roughly 14 days after the first yellow fever vaccination. The chain uses TRBV5-5 and TRBJ1-2; 7 positions match TRBD1. This CDR3 is CASSLGDSRGYTF. In DNA form, the CDR3 reads TGTGCCAGCAGCTTGGGGGACAGTAGAGGCTACACCTTC.